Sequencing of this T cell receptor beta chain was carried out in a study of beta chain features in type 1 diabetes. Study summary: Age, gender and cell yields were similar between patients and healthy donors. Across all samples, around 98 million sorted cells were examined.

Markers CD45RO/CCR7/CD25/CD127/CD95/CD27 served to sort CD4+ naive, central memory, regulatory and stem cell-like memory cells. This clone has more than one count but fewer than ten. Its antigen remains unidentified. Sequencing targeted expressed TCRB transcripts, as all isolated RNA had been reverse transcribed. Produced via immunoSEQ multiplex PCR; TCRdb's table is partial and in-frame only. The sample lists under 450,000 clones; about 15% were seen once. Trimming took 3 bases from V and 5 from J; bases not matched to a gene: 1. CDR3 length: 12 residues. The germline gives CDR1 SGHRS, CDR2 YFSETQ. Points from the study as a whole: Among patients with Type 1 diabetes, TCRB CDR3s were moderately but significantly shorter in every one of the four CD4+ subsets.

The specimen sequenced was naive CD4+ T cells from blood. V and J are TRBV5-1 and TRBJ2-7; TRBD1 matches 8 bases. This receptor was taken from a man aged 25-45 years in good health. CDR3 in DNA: TGCGCCAGCAGCTCGGACAGGGACGAGCAGTACTTC. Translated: CASSSDRDEQYF.